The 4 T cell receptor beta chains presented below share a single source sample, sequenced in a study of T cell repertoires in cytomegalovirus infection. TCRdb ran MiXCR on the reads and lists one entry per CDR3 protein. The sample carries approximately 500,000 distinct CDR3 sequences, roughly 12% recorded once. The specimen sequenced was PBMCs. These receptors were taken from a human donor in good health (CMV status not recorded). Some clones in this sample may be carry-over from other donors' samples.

DNA for the CDR3: TGTGCCAGCAGCCAAGATGACCTAGCGGGGGGGCAAGGGCTGTTTTTT. Translated, it gives CASSQDDLAGGQGLFF. The genes are TRBV3-1 and TRBJ2-2; TRBD2 matches at 12 bases. The junction had 9 bases not matched to a gene; V was cut back by 0 bases and J by 13 bases. The germline V gene encodes CDR1 LGHDT and CDR2 YNNKEL (reference sequence). The CDR3 covers 16 residues.

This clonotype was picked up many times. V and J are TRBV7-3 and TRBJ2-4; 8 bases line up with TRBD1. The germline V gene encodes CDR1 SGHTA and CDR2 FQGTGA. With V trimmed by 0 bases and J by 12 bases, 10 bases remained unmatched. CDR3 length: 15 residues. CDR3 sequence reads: CASSLTLGQGAAQYF. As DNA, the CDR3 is TGTGCCAGCAGCTTAACCTTAGGACAGGGAGCTGCTCAGTACTTC.

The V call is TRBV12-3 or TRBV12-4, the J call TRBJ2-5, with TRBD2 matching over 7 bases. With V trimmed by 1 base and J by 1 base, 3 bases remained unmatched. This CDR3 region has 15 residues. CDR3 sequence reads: CASSLGGGGQETQYF. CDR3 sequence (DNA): TGTGCCAGCAGTTTAGGGGGGGGGGGCCAAGAGACCCAGTACTTC.

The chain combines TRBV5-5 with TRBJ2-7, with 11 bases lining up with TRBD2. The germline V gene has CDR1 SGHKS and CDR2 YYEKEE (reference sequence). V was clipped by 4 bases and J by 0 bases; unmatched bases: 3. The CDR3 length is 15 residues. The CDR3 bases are TGTGCCAGCAGCCCTAGCGGGGGGCTCTCCTACGAGCAGTACTTC. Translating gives CASSPSGGLSYEQYF.